This T cell receptor beta chain was captured by sequencing in a study of preoperative IRX-2 immunotherapy in early breast cancer. Here immunoSEQ multiplex PCR was the method, and the copy in TCRdb shows in-frame clones only, minus some. The table includes 7,000 to 9,500 clones, more than 75% detected once. Indicated treatment: preoperative locoregional IRX-2 cytokine immunotherapy. Samples came from a phase Ib trial of preoperative locoregional IRX-2 cytokine immunotherapy. J lost 2 bases, V lost 3 bases, and 9 bases had no gene match. This CDR3 is built from 17 residues. CDR1 is GTSNPN and CDR2 is SVGIG in the germline V gene (reference sequence).

This chain connects TRBV30 to TRBJ1-6, with 8 bases matching TRBD1. The TCR was taken from a human donor with breast cancer. Source: tumor tissue, taken after IRX-2 immunotherapy. CDR3 nucleotide sequence: TGTGCCTGGAGGGGAAGACTGGACAGGGCCTATAATTCACCCCTCCACTTT. Its translation: CAWRGRLDRAYNSPLHF. The whole variable domain, filled in from reference TRBV30 and TRBJ1-6, reads SQTIHQWPATLVQPVGSPLSLECTVEGTSNPNLYWYRQAAGRGLQLLFYSVGIGQISSEVPQNLSASRPQDRQFILSSKKLLLSDSGFYLCAWRGRLDRAYNSPLHFGNGTRLTVT.